Following are 26 T cell receptor beta chains from one sample sequenced in a study of blood T cell repertoires in COVID-19. The method was immunoSEQ multiplex PCR; TCRdb's version includes in-frame clones alone and lacks a portion of them. The sample lists about 140,000 clones; 82% were seen once. Sequencing was performed on peripheral blood. All receptors derive from a woman aged 80 or over with acute or convalescent COVID-19.

On this clone itself: The sample carries other DNA sequences with the same CDR3. In DNA, the CDR3 is TGCAGTGCCAGTGACAGGGGCAATCAGCCCCAGCATTTT. This encodes CSASDRGNQPQHF. The rearrangement joins TRBV20-1 to TRBJ1-5, with 7 bases lining up with TRBD1. V lost 6 bases and J lost 2; bases outside the gene matches: 4. CDR1 is DFQATT and CDR2 is SNEGSKA in the germline V gene (reference sequence). The CDR3 loop spans 13 amino acids.

This clone was counted a single time. This rearrangement joins TRBV10-2 to TRBJ2-3, with a tentative D call TRBD2 (5 bases). Germline CDR1 and CDR2: WSHSY and SAAADI. This CDR3 contains 14 residues. V lost 4 bases to trimming and J lost 2 bases, with 10 bases between them. CDR3 DNA: TGCGCCAGCAGTGGGGCAGGACTCACAGATACGCAGTATTTT. Translating it yields CASSGAGLTDTQYF.

The chain links TRBV4-1 to TRBJ2-1, with 8 bases aligning to TRBD2. V gave up 1 base and J gave up 1 base; unmatched junction bases: 15. The length of the CDR3 is 20 residues. CDR1 is MGHRA and CDR2 is YSYEKL in the germline V gene. As DNA, the CDR3 is TGCGCCAGCAGCCAAGTTCCAGGGACTAGTTACAGAACATCCTACAATGAGCAGTTCTTC. It specifies CASSQVPGTSYRTSYNEQFF.

V is TRBV6-2 or TRBV6-3 and J is TRBJ2-5; unclear D gene. Germline V CDR1 and CDR2: MNHEY, SVGEGT. The CDR3 is 12 residues long. Trimming cost V 2 bases and J 3 bases, with 4 bases left between them. DNA of the CDR3: TGTGCCAGCAGTTACCCAGAAGAGACCCAGTACTTC. Protein product: CASSYPEETQYF.

The rearrangement uses TRBV30 and TRBJ1-2, with 9 bases matching TRBD1. The CDR3 length is 15 residues. The J segment lost 6 bases and the V segment lost 0 bases, leaving 8 bases of the junction unmatched. The germline CDR1 and CDR2 sequences are GTSNPN and SVGIG (reference sequence). The CDR3: CAWSVEWDREDGYTF. In DNA form, the CDR3 reads TGTGCCTGGAGTGTCGAGTGGGACAGGGAAGATGGCTACACCTTC.

This chain links TRBV27 with TRBJ1-1; 10 positions agree with TRBD1. In germline, CDR1 is MNHEY, CDR2 SMNVEV (reference sequence). After removal of 5 bases from V and 11 bases from J, the junction contained 8 bases not matched to a gene. The CDR3 is 13 residues long. CDR3 coding DNA: TGTGCCAGCAGTGTAACGACAGGGGGCTCGGCTTTCTTT. Translation gives CASSVTTGGSAFF.

The chain uses TRBV18 and TRBJ2-3; D not certain. The V end lost 6 bases, the J end lost 4 bases, and 11 bases lay between the germline ends. CDR1 is KGHSH, CDR2 LQKENI, per germline. The CDR3 runs to 13 residues. The CDR3 region has the DNA TGTGCCAGCTCGCCAGACTTATCAGATACGCAGTATTTT. The encoded protein is CASSPDLSDTQYF.

J is TRBJ2-1 and V is TRBV27; D is uncertain. CDR1 is MNHEY and CDR2 is SMNVEV in the germline V gene (reference sequence). Trimming shortened V by 8 bases and J by 10 bases, and 15 bases separated the two germline ends. The CDR3 extends over 12 amino acids. The CDR3 DNA sequence: TGTGCCAGCTGGTCGTTTGTGAGCGAGCAGTTCTTC. Protein: CASWSFVSEQFF.

The chain combines TRBV29-1 with TRBJ1-1, with 9 bases matching TRBD1. V was pared by 6 bases and J by 0 bases, with 5 bases of the junction left unmatched. The CDR3 totals 14 residues. CDR1 is SQVTM and CDR2 is ANQGSEA in the germline V gene. CDR3 bases: TGCAGCGTATTGACAGGGGGTCTGAACACTGAAGCTTTCTTT. As protein: CSVLTGGLNTEAFF.

The J gene is TRBJ2-1, the V gene TRBV28; D unresolved. Per the germline V gene, CDR1 is MDHEN and CDR2 is SYDVKM. Trimming cost V 4 bases and J 4 bases, with 5 bases left between them. The CDR3 is 12 amino acids. The CDR3, as DNA: TGTGCCAGCAGTTCCGTATACAATGAGCAGTTCTTC. Its translation is CASSSVYNEQFF.

The CDR3 region has the DNA TGTGCCAGCAGTTATGGCCTAGCATCGAACACCGGGGAGCTGTTTTTT. This translates into CASSYGLASNTGELFF. This chain uses TRBV6-2 or TRBV6-3 with TRBJ2-2, with a weak D call TRBD2 (5 bases). The germline CDR1 and CDR2 sequences are MNHEY and SVGEGT. The CDR3 extends over 16 amino acids. Trimming stripped 3 bases from V and 0 bases from J, with 11 bases between.

The chain combines TRBV6-1 with TRBJ2-1, with 8 bases matching TRBD2. This CDR3 spans 20 amino acids. CDR1 is MNHNS and CDR2 is SASEGT in the germline V gene. V lost 3 bases, J lost 0 bases, and 16 bases stayed unmatched. The CDR3 bases are TGTGCCAGCAGTGAGGTACCGGGACTAGTAATCAGTAGCTCCTACAATGAGCAGTTCTTC. Encoded protein: CASSEVPGLVISSSYNEQFF.

The chain couples TRBV15 to TRBJ2-3; D is possibly TRBD2 (7 bases). This CDR3 comprises 16 residues. Looked up from germline, CDR1 is LNHNV and CDR2 is YYDKDF (reference sequence). With 5 bases removed from V and 5 bases from J, the gap between germline ends came to 20 bases. Here the CDR3 DNA reads TGTGCCACCAGCGTCCCGTTAGGGGGGGTTTTAGATACGCAGTATTTT. Protein sequence: CATSVPLGGVLDTQYF.

V usage is TRBV4-1 and J usage is TRBJ2-7; no firm D call. The CDR3 sequence is 11 residues long. Germline V gene sequence: CDR1 MGHRA, CDR2 YSYEKL. With 3 bases removed from V and 5 bases from J, the gap between germline ends came to 5 bases. The CDR3 region is CASSHFNEQYF. The CDR3 coding sequence is TGCGCCAGCAGCCACTTTAACGAGCAGTACTTC.

The rearrangement links TRBV29-1 to TRBJ1-1; no reliable D call. The CDR3 spans 12 residues. V gave up 3 bases and J gave up 2 bases, with 7 bases separating them. Germline CDR1 SQVTM, CDR2 ANQGSEA. This CDR3 is CSVDRYNTEAFF. The CDR3 DNA reads TGCAGCGTTGACAGATACAACACTGAAGCTTTCTTT.

The rearrangement joins TRBV29-1 to TRBJ2-4, with 9 bases matching TRBD1. The CDR3 totals 12 residues. Germline V CDR1 and CDR2: SQVTM, ANQGSEA. With 8 bases clipped from V and 7 bases from J, the junction kept 6 bases outside the gene matches. CDR3 DNA sequence: TGCAGCTTCCGACAGGGGGGGAACATTCAGTACTTC. As protein: CSFRQGGNIQYF.

The rearrangement joins TRBV5-1 to TRBJ2-5; 10 nucleotides align to TRBD2. The V segment lost 0 bases and the J segment 8 bases; nucleotides outside the gene matches: 10. This CDR3 contains 16 residues. Germline V gene data show CDR1 as SGHRS and CDR2 as YFSETQ. The CDR3 loop reads CASSLVASGGLRTQYF. The CDR3 nucleotides read TGCGCCAGCAGCTTGGTGGCTAGCGGGGGCCTCCGTACCCAGTACTTC. Full variable domain (outside the CDR3, taken from reference TRBV5-1 and TRBJ2-5): KAGVTQTPRYLIKTRGQQVTLSCSPISGHRSVSWYQQTPGQGLQFLFEYFSETQRNKGNFPGRFSGRQFSNSRSEMNVSTLELGDSALYLCASSLVASGGLRTQYFGPGTRLLVL.

The V gene is TRBV7-9, the J gene TRBJ2-1; perhaps TRBD2 as D (5 bases). The CDR3 is 16 amino acids. V was clipped by 5 bases and J by 1 base, with 15 bases between them. CDR1 SEHNR and CDR2 FQNEAQ come from the germline V gene (reference sequence). The CDR3 nucleotides are TGTGCCAGCAGCCCACGTCCGGGAAGGTCCTACAATGAGCAGTTCTTC. Residues: CASSPRPGRSYNEQFF. The whole variable domain, remainder taken from reference TRBV7-9 and TRBJ2-1, is DTGVSQNPRHKITKRGQNVTFRCDPISEHNRLYWYRQTLGQGPEFLTYFQNEAQLEKSRLLSDRFSAERPKGSFSTLEIQRTEQGDSAMYLCASSPRPGRSYNEQFFGPGTRLTVL.

The J gene is TRBJ2-1, the V gene TRBV7-8, with TRBD2 matching 11 bases. This CDR3 has 14 amino acids. Trimming cost V 5 bases and J 9 bases; bases outside gene matches: 6. The germline gives CDR1 SGHVS, CDR2 FQNEAQ. CDR3 DNA: TGTGCCAGCAGCGGAAGCGGACTAGCGGGTGAGCAGTTCTTC. This codes for CASSGSGLAGEQFF.

This chain joins TRBV5-1 and TRBJ2-3, with D perhaps matching TRBD2 (5 bases). This CDR3 comprises 13 residues. V was trimmed by 4 bases and J by 4 bases, leaving 10 bases between them. Germline V gives CDR1 SGHRS, CDR2 YFSETQ. DNA for the CDR3: TGCGCCAGCAGCCGCCAACTAGCAGATACGCAGTATTTT. Translation gives CASSRQLADTQYF. The whole variable domain, remainder taken from reference TRBV5-1 and TRBJ2-3, is KAGVTQTPRYLIKTRGQQVTLSCSPISGHRSVSWYQQTPGQGLQFLFEYFSETQRNKGNFPGRFSGRQFSNSRSEMNVSTLELGDSALYLCASSRQLADTQYFGPGTRLTVL.

This chain uses TRBV28 with TRBJ2-7; maybe TRBD2 (6 bases). Trimming left V 5 bases short and J 3 bases short, with 20 bases between. CDR1 is MDHEN and CDR2 is SYDVKM in the germline V gene. The CDR3 runs to 16 residues. The DNA for the CDR3 is TGTGCCAGCAGTCCCTCCCTCGGTAGCGGAGTCTACGAGCAGTACTTC. It encodes CASSPSLGSGVYEQYF. The whole variable domain, filled in from reference TRBV28 and TRBJ2-7, reads DVKVTQSSRYLVKRTGEKVFLECVQDMDHENMFWYRQDPGLGLRLIYFSYDVKMKEKGDIPEGYSVSREKKERFSLILESASTNQTSMYLCASSPSLGSGVYEQYFGPGTRLTVT.

The V and J genes are TRBV6-5 and TRBJ1-6, with 9 positions matching TRBD1. Germline V gives CDR1 MNHEY, CDR2 SVGAGI. The CDR3 loop spans 16 amino acids. The trim removed 0 bases at V and 9 bases at J, leaving 6 bases unmatched. The CDR3 loop is CASSYSLGQGFSPLHF. DNA for the CDR3: TGTGCCAGCAGTTACTCACTGGGACAGGGCTTTTCACCCCTCCACTTT.

V usage is TRBV11-2 and J usage is TRBJ2-1; 10 bases map to TRBD2. V dropped 6 bases and J dropped 4; count of bases not matched to a gene: 6. This CDR3 contains 15 residues. Per germline, CDR1 SGHAT and CDR2 FQNNGV. CDR3: CASRKAGGPYNEQFF. The CDR3 DNA reads TGTGCCAGCAGGAAAGCGGGGGGGCCTTACAATGAGCAGTTCTTC. The full variable domain, with the rest looked up from reference TRBV11-2 and TRBJ2-1, is EAGVAQSPRYKIIEKRQSVAFWCNPISGHATLYWYQQILGQGPKLLIQFQNNGVVDDSQLPKDRFSAERLKGVDSTLKIQPAKLEDSAVYLCASRKAGGPYNEQFFGPGTRLTVL.

The V call is TRBV5-1, the J call TRBJ2-1, with 8 bases aligning to TRBD1. V was pared by 1 base and J by 0 bases, with 0 bases of the junction left unmatched. CDR3 size: 15 residues. CDR1 is SGHRS and CDR2 is YFSETQ in the germline V gene. The CDR3 DNA sequence: TGCGCCAGCAGCTTGACAGGGGGCTCCTACAATGAGCAGTTCTTC. Protein: CASSLTGGSYNEQFF.

This chain joins TRBV24-1 and TRBJ2-1; no firm D call. Trimming took off 0 bases at V and 1 base at J, with 9 bases between the two ends. Germline assignment: CDR1 KGHDR and CDR2 SFDVKD. The CDR3 totals 16 residues. The CDR3 coding sequence is TGTGCCACCAGTGATTTGGACTTACCATCCTACAATGAGCAGTTCTTC. Its protein product is CATSDLDLPSYNEQFF.

The chain is built from TRBV28 and TRBJ2-3; TRBD1 matches 7 bases. V shed 8 bases, J shed 9 bases, and the junction held 8 bases outside the gene matches. The CDR3 extends over 12 amino acids. The germline V gene has CDR1 MDHEN and CDR2 SYDVKM. The CDR3 region has the DNA TGTGCCAGCGCGTCAACAGGGGTAACGCAGTATTTT. It specifies CASASTGVTQYF.